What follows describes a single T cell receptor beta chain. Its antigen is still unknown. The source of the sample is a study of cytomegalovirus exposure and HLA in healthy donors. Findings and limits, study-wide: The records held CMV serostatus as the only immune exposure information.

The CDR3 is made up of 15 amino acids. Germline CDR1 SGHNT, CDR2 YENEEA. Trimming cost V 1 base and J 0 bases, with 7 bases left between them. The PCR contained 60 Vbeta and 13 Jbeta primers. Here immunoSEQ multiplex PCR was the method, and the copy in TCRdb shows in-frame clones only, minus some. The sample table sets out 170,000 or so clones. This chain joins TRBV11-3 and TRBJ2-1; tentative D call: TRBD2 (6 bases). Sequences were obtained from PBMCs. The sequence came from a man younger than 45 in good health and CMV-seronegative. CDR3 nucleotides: TGTGCCAGCAGCTTAGGACTAGGCTCCTACAATGAGCAGTTCTTC. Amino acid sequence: CASSLGLGSYNEQFF.